The sequence of this TCR beta chain was determined in a study of PD-1 blockade in classical Hodgkin lymphoma. Relapse was seen in all patients after autologous stem cell transplantation, and brentuximab vedotin exposure was variable. Generated by immunoSEQ multiplex PCR, the TCRdb table keeps only in-frame clones and is missing some. The table lists 70,000 to 80,000 clones, more than 85% of them singletons, with 7.5% to 9.5% in the top ten. This TCR was recovered from a human donor with classical Hodgkin lymphoma. The sample consisted of peripheral blood mononuclear cells (PBMCs), taken at baseline.

CDR3: CAWEAGVNTGELFF. The DNA for the CDR3 is TGTGCCTGGGAAGCGGGAGTGAACACCGGGGAGCTGTTTTTT. The rearrangement uses TRBV30 and TRBJ2-2; 8 bases map to TRBD2. V lost 5 bases to trimming and J lost 1 base; unmatched junction nucleotides: 3. Germline assignment: CDR1 GTSNPN and CDR2 SVGIG (reference sequence). The CDR3 consists of 14 residues. The full variable domain, rest sourced from reference TRBV30 and TRBJ2-2, is SQTIHQWPATLVQPVGSPLSLECTVEGTSNPNLYWYRQAAGRGLQLLFYSVGIGQISSEVPQNLSASRPQDRQFILSSKKLLLSDSGFYLCAWEAGVNTGELFFGEGSRLTVL.